The rows below give T cell receptor beta chains drawn from one sample of a study of CD8+ T cells in alopecia areata. Profiling relied on immunoSEQ multiplex PCR, and the TCRdb table lists in-frame clones only, not all of them. The sample consists of around 97,000 clones, around 84% of them appearing once. The specimen was CD8+ T cells sorted from blood, collected between weeks 30 and 35, from a patient treated with tofacitinib. Receptor source: a human donor with alopecia areata. Each CDR3 is given without its conserved first and last residue. A D gene is named only where the DNA matches it firmly.

v_call cdr3_length d_call cdr3_aa
TRBV4-1 13 TRBD2 ASLDYATGGDTQY
TRBV29-1 11 NA SVDGGARYEQY
TRBV14 13 TRBD1 ASSQEQGLNNEQF
TRBV27 11 NA ASSLSGRDTQY
TRBV2 13 TRBD2 ASSEGLADYNEQF
TRBV9 13 NA ASSSQRTATDTQY
TRBV5-6 15 NA ASSLAGGAGLSYEQY
TRBV6-1 13 NA ASSDPRYSNQPQH
TRBV4-1 11 TRBD1 AAATDRGYEQY
TRBV27 12 NA ASSRAGRTGELF
TRBV29-1 11 NA SATDRASYEQY
TRBV10-2 15 NA ASSEVARERSNYGYT
TRBV27 17 TRBD2 ASSQLAGGPTTSHNEQF
TRBV7-2 12 NA ASSLVRAPYEQY
TRBV25-1 11 NA ASSGLVEYEQY
TRBV5-1 13 TRBD1 ASSYGQGLYDEQF
TRBV14 15 NA ASSQVRRTQIVETQY
TRBV11-2 10 NA ASSPWTEYAV
TRBV6-7 13 TRBD2 ASAPLAGEGNEQF
TRBV29-1 10 TRBD2 SVGRGDGEQF
TRBV5-4 14 NA ASSPLAEPSYNEQF
TRBV29-1 12 NA SGSRASSTDTQY
TRBV18 13 NA ASSPWTKNGNTIY
TRBV5-4 15 TRBD2 ASSSLAGGFGADTQY
TRBV30 10 NA AWSEDSYEQY
TRBV7-9 11 NA ASSPVSDDTQY
TRBV7-6 11 NA ASSQSEGYEQY
TRBV25-1 13 NA ASSESWTVNTEAF
TRBV29-1 10 TRBD1 SVKAGGYEQY
TRBV29-1 11 NA SVFFDTDTEAF
TRBV5-4 15 NA ASSLVPTASLNQPQH
TRBV5-4 13 NA ASSLAYGFGNEQF
TRBV9 10 TRBD1 ASSDTGGEQF
TRBV27 14 TRBD2 ASSTSGTSGSYEQY
TRBV9 11 NA ASAAGENTEAF
TRBV7-9 11 NA ASSLGHGYEQY
TRBV7-9 14 TRBD2 ASSSKAGGPNNEQF
TRBV29-1 11 NA SVRSSAGYEQY
TRBV27 12 NA ASGRSGSTDTQY
TRBV7-9 13 NA ASSPRFGVVDEQF
TRBV4-1 13 NA ASSQESSYSYEQY
TRBV5-1 13 NA ASSLDGISTDTQY
TRBV7-6 12 TRBD2 ASTPEREGGEQY
TRBV11-2 12 NA ASSRYGRVETQY
TRBV5-6 11 TRBD2 ASSSGGSYEQY
TRBV4-1 16 NA ASTPGGSSLGNTGELF
TRBV5-4 13 TRBD1 ASSFGATGDHEQY